The T cell receptor beta chain under discussion was sequenced for a study of cytomegalovirus exposure and HLA in healthy donors. V dropped 6 bases and J dropped 7; count of bases not matched to a gene: 4. The length of the CDR3 is 15 residues. Per the germline V gene, CDR1 is WNHNN and CDR2 is SYGVQD (reference sequence). Primers: 60 Vbeta forward and 13 Jbeta reverse. This table comes from immunoSEQ multiplex PCR, and its TCRdb copy is limited to in-frame clones, with some not included. The sample yields 130,000 to 150,000 clones, around 80% seen once. Points on this clone: What it binds is not known.

Study observations and caveats: With DRB1 most and HLA-C fewest, TCR association rates differed between HLA loci in a later analysis.

The TCR comes from a man in his thirties or forties in good health and CMV-seronegative. The material sequenced was PBMCs. The chain employs TRBV10-1 and TRBJ2-2, with TRBD2 identical over 14 bases. CDR3 sequence (DNA): TGCGCCAGCAGCGGGACTAGCGGGAGTCACGGGGAGCTGTTTTTT. Translated, it gives CASSGTSGSHGELFF.